The rows below give T cell receptor beta chains drawn from one sample of a study of naive and memory T cell subsets. TCRdb ran MiXCR on the UMI-ligation and nested PCR reads and lists one entry per CDR3 protein. This table has tens of thousands of distinct CDR3 sequences, about 5.2% appearing once. The specimen sequenced was blood. The receptors here all came from an adult in good health. Both conserved end residues are part of each CDR3. The order of the fields is clone size, J gene, CDR3 length, V gene, D gene, CDR3 DNA, CDR3 protein. D genes are given only for firm matches. For some rows the clone size is stated as once, few or many, or as a class when expanded; others skip it.

few TRBJ1-2 15 TRBV9 . TGTGCCAGCAGCGTAGGCCTGGCAGTTGAGTATGGCTACACCTTC CASSVGLAVEYGYTF
many TRBJ1-1 16 TRBV13 . TGTGCCAGCAGCTTAGAGAAACCAGGGCCACCGACTGAAGCTTTCTTT CASSLEKPGPPTEAFF
few TRBJ2-6 18 TRBV19 . TGTGCCAGTAGTATAGGGGGGGGCAGGGGCTCTGGGGCCAACGTCCTGACTTTC CASSIGGGRGSGANVLTF
once TRBJ1-4 15 TRBV7-2 TRBD1 TGTGCCAGCAGCTTGATGACAGGGCGGAGTGAAAAACTGTTTTTT CASSLMTGRSEKLFF
many TRBJ2-1 14 TRBV14 TRBD1 TGTGCCAGCAGCCTGGGACAGCCACTAAATGAGCAGTTCTTC CASSLGQPLNEQFF
few TRBJ1-2 15 TRBV30 . TGTGCCTGGAGTGCCGAGGGCCTTGCTAACTATGGCTACACCTTC CAWSAEGLANYGYTF
. TRBJ2-3 17 TRBV7-8 TRBD2 TGTGCCAGCAGCGCTTGGACTAGCGGGAGCCCCACAGATACGCAGTATTTT CASSAWTSGSPTDTQYF
medium-sized TRBJ1-5 18 TRBV7-2 . TGTGCCAGCAGCTTAGTGGCCCCCGGACTCGGGGGCAATCAGCCCCAGCATTTT CASSLVAPGLGGNQPQHF
few TRBJ1-5 14 TRBV19 . TGTGCCAGTATTGCAGTCTTGGGGATGGGGCCCCAGCATTTT CASIAVLGMGPQHF
many TRBJ2-5 14 TRBV9 . TGTGCCAGCAGCGTGGGGGGGCGCGAAGAGACCCAGTACTTC CASSVGGREETQYF
. TRBJ1-2 12 TRBV12-3/TRBV12-4 . TGTGCCAGCAGTTTCGACGGGTATGGCTACACCTTC CASSFDGYGYTF
many TRBJ2-7 11 TRBV11-2 . TGTGCCAGCAGCCCCCACTACGAGCAGTACTTC CASSPHYEQYF
many TRBJ1-1 14 TRBV27 . TGTGCCAGCAGTCCCCTAACAGCGGGTCGGCAGGCTTTCTTT CASSPLTAGRQAFF
many TRBJ1-1 15 TRBV4-2 . TGTGCCAGCAGCCAAGAGTGGAGACTAGGCACTGAAGCTTTCTTT CASSQEWRLGTEAFF
many TRBJ1-5 15 TRBV6-6 TRBD1 TGTGCCAGCACCGAAGCAGGGGGCGCCGGTCAGCCCCAGCATTTT CASTEAGGAGQPQHF
many TRBJ2-1 16 TRBV5-1 TRBD2 TGCGCCAGCAGCCAGACTAGCGGGAGCACCTACAATGAGCAGTTCTTC CASSQTSGSTYNEQFF
. TRBJ2-3 14 TRBV5-4 . TGTGCCAGCAGCATTCAAGGGGGCACAGATACGCAGTATTTT CASSIQGGTDTQYF
many TRBJ2-5 14 TRBV6-5 . TGTGCCAGCAGTTACGACGGACGAAGGGAGACCCAGTACTTC CASSYDGRRETQYF
few TRBJ1-1 16 TRBV6-5 TRBD1 TGTGCCAGCAGTTATGGGACAGGCACAAGGGGCACTGAAGCTTTCTTT CASSYGTGTRGTEAFF
few TRBJ2-1 13 TRBV12-3/TRBV12-4 . TGTGCCAGCAGTTTTGGCAGGTACAATGAGCAGTTCTTC CASSFGRYNEQFF
many TRBJ2-1 15 TRBV7-6 . TGTGCCAGCAGCTTTCGTTTAGAAACCAACAATGAGCAGTTCTTC CASSFRLETNNEQFF
many TRBJ1-1 14 TRBV7-2 . TGTGCCAGCAGCCCCCGAGGCACTTCTACTGAAGCTTTCTTT CASSPRGTSTEAFF
many TRBJ1-2 13 TRBV28 . TGTGCCAGCAGTGGGGGGCTACTAAGCGGCTACACCTTC CASSGGLLSGYTF
many TRBJ2-2 16 TRBV29-1 . TGCAGCGTTGTGCCCTCGGTGGTAGGAGACACCGGGGAGCTGTTTTTT CSVVPSVVGDTGELFF
many TRBJ2-1 15 TRBV20-1 TRBD2 TGCAGTGCAAAAGAGAGCGGACTAGCCTCCGATGAGCAGTTCTTC CSAKESGLASDEQFF
. TRBJ2-7 15 TRBV29-1 TRBD2 TGCAGCGTTGAAGACCCCGGACTAGCGGGCTACGAGCAGTACTTC CSVEDPGLAGYEQYF
few TRBJ2-2 13 TRBV14 . TGTGCCAGCAGCCAAAGAGTTGTCGGGGAGCTGTTTTTT CASSQRVVGELFF
. TRBJ2-3 16 TRBV19 TRBD2 TGTGCCAGTAGTCCCCGTATTAGCGGGGTCGCAGATACGCAGTATTTT CASSPRISGVADTQYF
many TRBJ2-1 15 TRBV6-5 TRBD1 TGTGCCAGCAGAGAACAGGGGGCTAAATACAATGAGCAGTTCTTC CASREQGAKYNEQFF
few TRBJ1-1 14 TRBV18 . TGTGCCAGCTCGCGAGACATGGCCAACACTGAAGCTTTCTTT CASSRDMANTEAFF
many TRBJ1-2 13 TRBV9 . TGTGCCAGCAGCGTAGAGGGTCACTATGGCTACACCTTC CASSVEGHYGYTF
many TRBJ2-1 14 TRBV11-2 TRBD2 TGTGCCAGCAGCCCTCGGACTAGCGGCAATGAGCAGTTCTTC CASSPRTSGNEQFF
many TRBJ2-7 15 TRBV7-8 TRBD2 TGTGCCAGCAGCTTAGGCCCTAGCGGTGTCTACGAGCAGTACTTC CASSLGPSGVYEQYF
many TRBJ2-1 14 TRBV6-5 TRBD2 TGTGCCAGCAGACGGACTAGCGGGAGCAATGAGCAGTTCTTC CASRRTSGSNEQFF
few TRBJ2-7 15 TRBV14 . TGTGCCAGCAGCCTTAATCCGCTAGACACCTACGAGCAGTACTTC CASSLNPLDTYEQYF
many TRBJ1-1 15 TRBV11-2 TRBD1 TGTGCCAGCAGCTCGGGACAGGGACGGGGCACTGAAGCTTTCTTT CASSSGQGRGTEAFF
many TRBJ2-6 13 TRBV6-5 . TGTGCCAGCAAGTTATATGGGGCCAACGTCCTGACTTTC CASKLYGANVLTF
many TRBJ2-1 17 TRBV11-2 TRBD2 TGTGCCAGCACCGCGCGGGGGGCTCGGCCCTCCTACAATGAGCAGTTCTTC CASTARGARPSYNEQFF
. TRBJ2-7 14 TRBV7-6 TRBD2 TGTGCCAGCAGCTTATTGCGGGAGTCCTACGAGCAGTACTTC CASSLLRESYEQYF
many TRBJ1-4 16 TRBV3-1 TRBD1 TGTGCCAGCAGCCGAAACTTGGACAGGGGAGGTGAAAAACTGTTTTTT CASSRNLDRGGEKLFF
many TRBJ2-7 15 TRBV15 . TGTGCCACCAGCAGATACTCGGCGGAGTTCTACGAGCAGTACTTC CATSRYSAEFYEQYF
many TRBJ2-1 11 TRBV20-1 . TGCAGTGCTTCCAGGGTTGGGGAGCAGTTCTTC CSASRVGEQFF
few TRBJ1-5 12 TRBV11-3 . TGTGCCACCGAAGACGGGAATCAGCCCCAGCATTTT CATEDGNQPQHF
many TRBJ1-5 13 TRBV29-1 TRBD1 TGCAGCGTTAGAACAGGGGGCAGTCAGCCCCAGCATTTT CSVRTGGSQPQHF
many TRBJ2-7 13 TRBV29-1 . TGCAGCGTTGGTCTTGGGAACAGCTACGAGCAGTACTTC CSVGLGNSYEQYF
many TRBJ2-1 15 TRBV7-9 TRBD2 TGTGCCAGCAGTCGACTAGCGGGCACCGAGGGTGAGCAGTTCTTC CASSRLAGTEGEQFF
many TRBJ2-7 13 TRBV5-1 . TGCGCCAGCAGCTTTCAGGGCTCCTACGAGCAGTACTTC CASSFQGSYEQYF
many TRBJ2-7 14 TRBV29-1 TRBD2 TGCAGCGTTGGAGGCGGCGGGGGGATCGGGGAGCAGTACTTC CSVGGGGGIGEQYF
many TRBJ1-5 13 TRBV29-1 . TGCAGCGTGATTATACAGGGCCATCAGCCCCAGCATTTT CSVIIQGHQPQHF
many TRBJ1-1 14 TRBV28 . TGTGCCAGCAGTCCGGGGAGTCTTTACACTGAAGCTTTCTTT CASSPGSLYTEAFF
few TRBJ2-3 12 TRBV29-1 . TGCAGCGTTGAACAGGGTGCAGATACGCAGTATTTT CSVEQGADTQYF
few TRBJ2-6 15 TRBV27 . TGTGCCAGCCAGTTTACTAGCTCTGGGGCCAACGTCCTGACTTTC CASQFTSSGANVLTF
many TRBJ1-1 12 TRBV29-1 . TGCAGCGTTGGGGGGTTGGACACTGAAGCTTTCTTT CSVGGLDTEAFF
many TRBJ1-3 14 TRBV7-9 . TGTGCCAGCAGCTTAGTCGGACGGAGGGACACCATATATTTT CASSLVGRRDTIYF
many TRBJ1-1 15 TRBV10-3 TRBD1 TGTGCCATCAGTGAGTTGGGGACAGCGAACACTGAAGCTTTCTTT CAISELGTANTEAFF
many TRBJ1-6 15 TRBV12-5 . TGTGCTAGTGGTACAAAGGGGGGGGGGAATTCACCCCTCCACTTT CASGTKGGGNSPLHF
many TRBJ1-1 13 TRBV6-1 . TGTGCCAGCAGGATTACAGGGCTCACTGAAGCTTTCTTT CASRITGLTEAFF
. TRBJ2-2 16 TRBV13 . TGTGCCAGCAGCATGCTTGGCGCTTCGAACACCGGGGAGCTGTTTTTT CASSMLGASNTGELFF
few TRBJ2-1 20 TRBV19 . TGTGCCAGTAGTCAGGGGGGGGGTAGCGGGAAGTGGTTGTTCTACGATGAGCAGTTCTTC CASSQGGGSGKWLFYDEQFF
many TRBJ2-2 13 TRBV29-1 . TGCAGCGTTGATCGGGGGGCTACCGGGGAGCTGTTTTTT CSVDRGATGELFF